Listed here are 3 T cell receptor beta chains from one sample, sequenced in a study of blood T cell repertoires in COVID-19. Measured with immunoSEQ multiplex PCR; TCRdb has only the in-frame clones, and not every one. The data show about 240,000 clones, about 90% seen once. The sample comprised peripheral blood. The receptor set was obtained from a man aged 60 to 75 with acute or convalescent COVID-19.

The chain uses TRBV2 and TRBJ1-2; 7 nucleotides line up with TRBD1. The ends lost 5 bases at V and 2 bases at J; junction bases unmatched: 5. This CDR3 region has 14 residues. Per germline, CDR1 SNHLY and CDR2 FYNNEI. The CDR3 loop is CASSTQGGNYGYTF. The CDR3 region has the DNA TGTGCCAGCAGTACTCAGGGGGGCAACTATGGCTACACCTTC.

The rearrangement joins TRBV9 to TRBJ2-5, with TRBD1 identical over 7 bases. Trimming took 4 bases from V and 2 from J; bases not matched to a gene: 5. Germline CDR1 and CDR2: SGDLS and YYNGEE. The CDR3 sequence is 14 residues long. CDR3 nucleotide sequence: TGTGCCAGCAGCATGGGACAGCCTCAAGAGACCCAGTACTTC. This translates into CASSMGQPQETQYF.

The chain joins TRBV11-2 to TRBJ2-7, with D possibly TRBD1 on 5 matching bases. The V gene's germline CDR1 is SGHAT and CDR2 FQNNGV. Trimming removed 5 bases at V and 2 bases at J, with 16 bases between. This CDR3 spans 15 amino acids. This CDR3 is CASSPIDRSPYEQYF. DNA for the CDR3: TGTGCCAGCAGCCCGATAGACAGATCACCCTACGAGCAGTACTTC.